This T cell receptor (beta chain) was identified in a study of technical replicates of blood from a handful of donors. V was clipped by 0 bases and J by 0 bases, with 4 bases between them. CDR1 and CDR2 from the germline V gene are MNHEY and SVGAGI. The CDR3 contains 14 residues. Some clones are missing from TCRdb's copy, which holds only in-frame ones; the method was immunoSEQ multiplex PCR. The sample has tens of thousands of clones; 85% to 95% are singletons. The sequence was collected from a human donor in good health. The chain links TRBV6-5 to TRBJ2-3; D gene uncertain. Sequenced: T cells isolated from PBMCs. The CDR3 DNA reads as TGTGCCAGCAGTTACTCCCTAAGCACAGATACGCAGTATTTT. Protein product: CASSYSLSTDTQYF.